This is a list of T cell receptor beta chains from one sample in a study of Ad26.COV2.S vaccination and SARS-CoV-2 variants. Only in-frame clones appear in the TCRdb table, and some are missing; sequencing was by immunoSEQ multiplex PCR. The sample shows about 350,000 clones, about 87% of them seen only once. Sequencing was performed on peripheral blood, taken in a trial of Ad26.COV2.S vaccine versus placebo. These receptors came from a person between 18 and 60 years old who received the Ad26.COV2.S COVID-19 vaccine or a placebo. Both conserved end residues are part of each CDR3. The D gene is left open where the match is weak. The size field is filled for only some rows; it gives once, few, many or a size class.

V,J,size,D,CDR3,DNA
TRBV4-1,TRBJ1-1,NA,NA,CASSQGFHDTEAFF,TGCGCCAGCAGCCAAGGTTTTCACGACACTGAAGCTTTCTTT
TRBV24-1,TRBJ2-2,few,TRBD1,CATSGQGTGELFF,TGTGCCACCTCGGGACAGGGAACCGGGGAGCTGTTTTTT
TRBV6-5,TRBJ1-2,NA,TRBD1,CASSLTGGYGYTF,TGTGCCAGCAGTTTAACAGGGGGATATGGCTACACCTTC
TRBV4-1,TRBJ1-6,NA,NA,CASSRAGDSPLHF,TGCGCCAGCAGCAGGGCGGGAGATTCACCCCTCCACTTT
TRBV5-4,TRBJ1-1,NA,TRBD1,CASSWEQGRNTEAFF,TGTGCCAGCAGCTGGGAACAGGGGCGGAACACTGAAGCTTTCTTT
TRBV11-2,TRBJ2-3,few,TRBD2,CASRTSGGADTQYF,TGTGCCAGCAGGACTAGCGGGGGGGCAGATACGCAGTATTTT
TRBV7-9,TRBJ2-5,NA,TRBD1,CASSPPGQGVGETQYF,TGTGCCAGCAGCCCCCCCGGACAGGGTGTAGGGGAGACCCAGTACTTC
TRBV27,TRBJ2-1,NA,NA,CASSLSLGNNEQFF,TGTGCCAGCAGTTTATCGTTGGGTAACAATGAGCAGTTCTTC
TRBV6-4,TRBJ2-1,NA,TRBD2,CASQLAGGFSSYNEQFF,TGTGCCAGCCAACTAGCGGGAGGCTTCAGCTCCTACAATGAGCAGTTCTTC
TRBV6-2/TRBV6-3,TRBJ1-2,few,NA,CASSTGGPGGGYTF,TGTGCCAGCAGTACGGGGGGCCCGGGAGGTGGCTACACCTTC
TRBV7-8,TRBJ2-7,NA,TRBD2,CASSHQLAGGPYEQYF,TGTGCCAGCAGCCATCAACTAGCGGGAGGCCCCTACGAGCAGTACTTC
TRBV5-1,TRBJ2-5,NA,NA,CASSTRRALGETQYF,TGCGCCAGCAGCACACGGAGGGCCTTAGGAGAGACCCAGTACTTC
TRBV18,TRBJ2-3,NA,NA,CASSPRTDTQYF,TGTGCCAGCTCACCACGCACAGATACGCAGTATTTT
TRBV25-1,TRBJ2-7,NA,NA,CASSDPGLTLYEQYF,TGTGCCAGCAGTGACCCGGGACTGACCCTCTACGAGCAGTACTTC
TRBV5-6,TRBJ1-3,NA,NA,CASSSGVLGNTIYF,TGTGCCAGCAGCTCCGGGGTACTTGGAAACACCATATATTTT
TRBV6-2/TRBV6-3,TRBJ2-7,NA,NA,CASSYGYYEQYF,TGTGCCAGCAGTTACGGTTACTACGAGCAGTACTTC
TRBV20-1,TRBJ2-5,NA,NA,CSARARETQYF,TGCAGTGCTAGGGCGCGGGAGACCCAGTACTTC
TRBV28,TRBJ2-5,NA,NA,CASSLALLGETQYF,TGTGCCAGCAGTTTAGCGTTACTTGGGGAGACCCAGTACTTC
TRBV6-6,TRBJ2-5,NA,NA,CASKRGQSQETQYF,TGTGCCAGCAAGCGGGGACAGAGCCAAGAGACCCAGTACTTC
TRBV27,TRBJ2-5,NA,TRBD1,CASSTTGGRETQYF,TGTGCCAGCAGTACGACAGGGGGCAGGGAGACCCAGTACTTC
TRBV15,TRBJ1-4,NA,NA,CATSVVRATNEKLFF,TGTGCCACCTCGGTAGTAAGGGCAACTAATGAAAAACTGTTTTTT
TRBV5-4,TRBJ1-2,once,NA,CASSLQGRRNYGYTF,TGTGCCAGCAGCCTCCAGGGTAGGAGAAACTATGGCTACACCTTC
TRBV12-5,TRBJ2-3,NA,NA,CASARATDTQYF,TGTGCTAGTGCCAGGGCCACAGATACGCAGTATTTT
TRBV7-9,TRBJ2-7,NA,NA,CASSLLTGSVEQYF,TGTGCCAGCAGCTTATTGACGGGCTCGGTCGAGCAGTACTTC
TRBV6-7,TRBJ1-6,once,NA,CASSYVAGRYSAVRALHF,TGTGCCAGCAGTTACGTAGCAGGGAGATACTCGGCGGTACGGGCCCTCCACTTT
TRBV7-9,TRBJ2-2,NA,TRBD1,CASSRQGATGELFF,TGTGCCAGCAGCCGACAGGGGGCCACCGGGGAGCTGTTTTTT
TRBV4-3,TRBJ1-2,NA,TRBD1,CASSQEGRGHGYTF,TGCGCCAGCAGCCAAGAAGGCAGGGGGCATGGCTACACCTTC
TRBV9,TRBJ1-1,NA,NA,CASSVGGATEAFF,TGTGCCAGCAGCGTCGGGGGGGCCACTGAAGCTTTCTTT
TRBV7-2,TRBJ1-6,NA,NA,CASSWGLRGSSYNSPLHF,TGTGCCAGCAGCTGGGGGTTGCGGGGGAGCTCCTATAATTCACCCCTCCACTTT
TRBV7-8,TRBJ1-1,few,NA,CASSLAGRATEAFF,TGTGCCAGCAGCTTAGCCGGCAGAGCCACTGAAGCTTTCTTT
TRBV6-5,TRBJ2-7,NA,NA,CASSYALPGVQKNQYF,TGTGCCAGCAGTTACGCACTCCCGGGGGTTCAAAAAAACCAGTACTTC
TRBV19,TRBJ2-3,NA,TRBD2,CASSIDFLAGGRGDTQYF,TGTGCCAGTAGTATAGATTTTCTAGCGGGAGGGCGGGGAGATACGCAGTATTTT
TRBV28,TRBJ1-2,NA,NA,CASNSRTPTNYGYTF,TGTGCCAGCAACTCACGGACACCTACTAACTATGGCTACACCTTC
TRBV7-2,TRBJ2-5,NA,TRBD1,CASSPRTGNQETQYF,TGTGCCAGCAGCCCCCGGACAGGGAACCAAGAGACCCAGTACTTC
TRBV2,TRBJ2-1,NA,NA,CASSDSAASYNEQFF,TGTGCCAGCAGTGACTCAGCGGCCTCCTACAATGAGCAGTTCTTC
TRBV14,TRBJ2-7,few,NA,CASSLTTGVSYF,TGTGCCAGCAGTCTCACTACTGGGGTATCGTACTTC
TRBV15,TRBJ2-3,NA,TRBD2,CATSRDYVLAGGQADTQYF,TGTGCCACCAGCAGAGATTATGTCCTAGCGGGGGGACAAGCAGATACGCAGTATTTT
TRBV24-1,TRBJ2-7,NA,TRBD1,CATSDAGGELCF,TGTGCCACCAGTGATGCAGGGGGCGAGTTGTGCTTC
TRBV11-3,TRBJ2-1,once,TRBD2,CASSSGLAGGRNNEQFF,TGTGCCAGCAGCTCGGGACTAGCGGGGGGACGAAACAATGAGCAGTTCTTC
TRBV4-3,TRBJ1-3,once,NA,CASSQVGTGNTIYF,TGCGCCAGCAGCCAAGTGGGGACTGGAAACACCATATATTTT
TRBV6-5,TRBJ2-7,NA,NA,CASSYSRAHEQYF,TGTGCCAGCAGTTACTCGAGAGCGCACGAGCAGTACTTC
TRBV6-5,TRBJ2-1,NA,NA,CASIPPGHYNEQFF,TGTGCCAGCATCCCCCCGGGACACTACAATGAGCAGTTCTTC
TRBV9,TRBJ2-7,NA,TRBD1,CASSVGQGANYEQYF,TGTGCCAGCAGCGTAGGACAGGGGGCCAACTACGAGCAGTACTTC
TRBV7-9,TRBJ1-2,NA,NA,CASSPDSAHGYTF,TGTGCCAGCAGTCCCGACAGTGCTCATGGCTACACCTTC
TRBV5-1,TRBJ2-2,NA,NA,CASSLPLSSTGELFF,TGCGCCAGCAGTCTGCCTCTGAGTAGTACCGGGGAGCTGTTTTTT
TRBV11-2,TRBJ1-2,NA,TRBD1,CASSSSSPGTVNNYGYTF,TGTGCCAGCAGCTCAAGTTCCCCCGGGACAGTGAATAACTATGGCTACACCTTC
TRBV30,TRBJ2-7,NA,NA,CAWSVDLATYEQYF,TGTGCCTGGAGTGTAGACTTAGCGACCTACGAGCAGTACTTC
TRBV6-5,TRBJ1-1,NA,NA,CASSSSEGNTEAFF,TGTGCCAGCAGCTCATCCGAAGGGAACACTGAAGCTTTCTTT
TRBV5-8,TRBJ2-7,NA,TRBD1,CASSLGQGAYEQYF,TGTGCCAGCAGCTTGGGGCAGGGGGCATACGAGCAGTACTTC